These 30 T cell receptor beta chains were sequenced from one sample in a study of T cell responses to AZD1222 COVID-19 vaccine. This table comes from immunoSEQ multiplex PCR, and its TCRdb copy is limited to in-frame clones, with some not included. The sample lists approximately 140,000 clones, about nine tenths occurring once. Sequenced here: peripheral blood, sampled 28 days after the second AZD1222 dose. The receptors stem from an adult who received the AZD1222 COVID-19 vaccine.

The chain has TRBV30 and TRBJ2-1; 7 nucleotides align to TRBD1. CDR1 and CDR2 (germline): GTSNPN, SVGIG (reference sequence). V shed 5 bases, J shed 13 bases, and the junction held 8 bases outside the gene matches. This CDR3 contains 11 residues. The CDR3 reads CAWGRGRNQFF. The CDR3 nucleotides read TGTGCCTGGGGAAGGGGGCGGAATCAGTTCTTC.

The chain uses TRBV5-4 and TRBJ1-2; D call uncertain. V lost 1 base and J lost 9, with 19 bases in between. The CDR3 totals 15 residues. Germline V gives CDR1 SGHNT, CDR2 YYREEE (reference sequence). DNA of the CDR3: TGTGCCAGCAGCTTGAGAGGGCCCGACCGCGAACGCTACACCTTC. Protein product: CASSLRGPDRERYTF.

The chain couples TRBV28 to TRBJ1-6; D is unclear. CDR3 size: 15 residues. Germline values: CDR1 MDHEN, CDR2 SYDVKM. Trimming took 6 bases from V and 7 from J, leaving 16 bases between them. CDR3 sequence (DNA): TGTGCCAGCAGCCCTTTGGGTGTGAACAATTCACCCCTCCACTTT. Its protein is CASSPLGVNNSPLHF. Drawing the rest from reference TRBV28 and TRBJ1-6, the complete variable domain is DVKVTQSSRYLVKRTGEKVFLECVQDMDHENMFWYRQDPGLGLRLIYFSYDVKMKEKGDIPEGYSVSREKKERFSLILESASTNQTSMYLCASSPLGVNNSPLHFGNGTRLTVT.

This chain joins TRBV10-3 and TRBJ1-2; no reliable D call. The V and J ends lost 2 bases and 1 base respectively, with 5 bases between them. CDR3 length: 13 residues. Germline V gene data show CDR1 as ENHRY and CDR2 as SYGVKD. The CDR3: CAISEADNYGYTF. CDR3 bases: TGTGCCATCAGTGAGGCCGATAACTATGGCTACACCTTC.

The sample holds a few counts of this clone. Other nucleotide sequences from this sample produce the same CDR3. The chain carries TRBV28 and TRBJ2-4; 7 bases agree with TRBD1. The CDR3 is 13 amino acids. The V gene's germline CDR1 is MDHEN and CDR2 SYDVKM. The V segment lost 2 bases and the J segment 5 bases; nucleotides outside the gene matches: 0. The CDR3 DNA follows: TGTGCCAGCAGTTTACAGGGGGAAAACATTCAGTACTTC. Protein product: CASSLQGENIQYF.

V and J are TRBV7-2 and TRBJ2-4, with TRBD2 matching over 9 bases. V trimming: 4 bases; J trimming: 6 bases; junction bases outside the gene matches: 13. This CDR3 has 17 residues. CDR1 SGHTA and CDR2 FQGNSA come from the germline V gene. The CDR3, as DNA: TGTGCCAGCAGCTCTCTCGCGGGGGGGGCCGGAGTAAACATTCAGTACTTC. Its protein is CASSSLAGGAGVNIQYF.

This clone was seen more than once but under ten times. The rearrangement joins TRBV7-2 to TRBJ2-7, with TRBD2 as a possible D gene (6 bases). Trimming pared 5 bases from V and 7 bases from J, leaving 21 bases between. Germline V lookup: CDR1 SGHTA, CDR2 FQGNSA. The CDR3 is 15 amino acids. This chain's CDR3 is CASSPTGTTRREQYF. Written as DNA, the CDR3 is TGTGCCAGCAGCCCCACCGGGACGACTAGGAGGGAGCAGTACTTC.

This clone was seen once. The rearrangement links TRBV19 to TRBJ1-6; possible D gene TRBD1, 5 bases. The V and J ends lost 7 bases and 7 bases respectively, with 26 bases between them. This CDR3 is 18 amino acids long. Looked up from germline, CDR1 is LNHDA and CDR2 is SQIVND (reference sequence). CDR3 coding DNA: TGTGCCAGTAATCGAGGGGTGACAGATCCGAACCCAAATTCACCCCTCCACTTT. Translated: CASNRGVTDPNPNSPLHF.

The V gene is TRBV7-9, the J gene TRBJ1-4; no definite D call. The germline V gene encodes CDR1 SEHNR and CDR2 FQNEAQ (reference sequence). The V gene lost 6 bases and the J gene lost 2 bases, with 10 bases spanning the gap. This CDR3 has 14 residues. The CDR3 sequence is CASSSQATNEKLFF. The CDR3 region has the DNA TGTGCCAGCAGTTCTCAGGCCACTAATGAAAAACTGTTTTTT.

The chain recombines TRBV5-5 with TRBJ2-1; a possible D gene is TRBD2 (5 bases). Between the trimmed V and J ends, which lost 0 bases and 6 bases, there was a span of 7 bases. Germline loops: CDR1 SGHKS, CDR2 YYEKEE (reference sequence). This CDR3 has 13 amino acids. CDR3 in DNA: TGTGCCAGCAGCTTGGGAGGGATCAATGAGCAGTTCTTC. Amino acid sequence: CASSLGGINEQFF.

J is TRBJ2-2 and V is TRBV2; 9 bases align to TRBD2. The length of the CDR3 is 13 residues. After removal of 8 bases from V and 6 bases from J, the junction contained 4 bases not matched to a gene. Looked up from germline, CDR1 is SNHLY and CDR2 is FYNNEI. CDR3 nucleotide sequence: TGTGCCAGCCTAGCGGGAATGGCCGGGGAGCTGTTTTTT. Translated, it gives CASLAGMAGELFF.

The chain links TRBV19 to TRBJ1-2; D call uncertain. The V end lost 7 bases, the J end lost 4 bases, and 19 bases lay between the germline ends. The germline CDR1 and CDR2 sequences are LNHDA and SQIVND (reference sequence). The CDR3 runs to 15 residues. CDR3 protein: CASTPPGSSSYGYTF. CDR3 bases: TGTGCCAGTACCCCTCCGGGGTCTAGTTCCTATGGCTACACCTTC.

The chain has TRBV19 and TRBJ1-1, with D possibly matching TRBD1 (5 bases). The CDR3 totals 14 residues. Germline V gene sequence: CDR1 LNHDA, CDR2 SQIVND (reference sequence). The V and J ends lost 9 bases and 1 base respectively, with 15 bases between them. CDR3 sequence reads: CASTTGTANTEAFF. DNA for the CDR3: TGTGCCAGCACCACCGGGACTGCGAACACTGAAGCTTTCTTT.

For the CDR3, the DNA is TGTGCCAGCTCACGAGGGACAGGGAAAGAAAAACTGTTTTTT. This encodes CASSRGTGKEKLFF. The chain uses TRBV18 and TRBJ1-4, with 9 bases identical to TRBD1. Germline trimming cut 4 bases from V and 8 bases from J; bases unmatched to any gene: 5. CDR1 and CDR2 (germline): KGHSH, LQKENI. The CDR3 is 14 residues long.

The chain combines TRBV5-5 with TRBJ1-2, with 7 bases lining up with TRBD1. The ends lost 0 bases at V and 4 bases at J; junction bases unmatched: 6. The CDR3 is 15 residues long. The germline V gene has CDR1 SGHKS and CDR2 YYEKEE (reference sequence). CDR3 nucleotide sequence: TGTGCCAGCAGCTTGGTACCGGGACAGCTCTATGGCTACACCTTC. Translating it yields CASSLVPGQLYGYTF.

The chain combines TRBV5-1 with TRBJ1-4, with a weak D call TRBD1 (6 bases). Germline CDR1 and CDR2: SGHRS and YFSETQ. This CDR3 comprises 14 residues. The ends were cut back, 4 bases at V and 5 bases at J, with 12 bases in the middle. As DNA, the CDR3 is TGCGCCAGCAGCCAGGGACACGGAAATGAAAAACTGTTTTTT. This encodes CASSQGHGNEKLFF.

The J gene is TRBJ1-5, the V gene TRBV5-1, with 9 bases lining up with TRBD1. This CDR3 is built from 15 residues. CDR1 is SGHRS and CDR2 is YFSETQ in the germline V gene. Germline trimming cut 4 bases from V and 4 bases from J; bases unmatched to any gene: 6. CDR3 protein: CASSPTTGGNQPQHF. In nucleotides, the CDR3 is TGCGCCAGCAGCCCGACGACAGGGGGGAATCAGCCCCAGCATTTT.

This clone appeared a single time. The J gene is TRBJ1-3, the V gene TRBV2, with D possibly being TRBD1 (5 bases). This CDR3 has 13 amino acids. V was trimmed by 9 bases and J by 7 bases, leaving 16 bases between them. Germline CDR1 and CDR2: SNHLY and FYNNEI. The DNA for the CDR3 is TGTGCCAGGGTCTGGTCAGGGAGGAACACCATATATTTT. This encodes CARVWSGRNTIYF. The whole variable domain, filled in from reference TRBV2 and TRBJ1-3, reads EPEVTQTPSHQVTQMGQEVILRCVPISNHLYFYWYRQILGQKVEFLVSFYNNEISEKSEIFDDQFSVERPDGSNFTLKIRSTKLEDSAMYFCARVWSGRNTIYFGEGSWLTVV.

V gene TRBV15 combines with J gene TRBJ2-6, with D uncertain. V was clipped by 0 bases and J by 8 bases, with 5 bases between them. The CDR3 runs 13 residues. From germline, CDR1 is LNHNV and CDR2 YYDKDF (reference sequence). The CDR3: CATSRDPTNVLTF. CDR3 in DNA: TGTGCCACCAGCAGAGATCCCACCAACGTCCTGACTTTC.

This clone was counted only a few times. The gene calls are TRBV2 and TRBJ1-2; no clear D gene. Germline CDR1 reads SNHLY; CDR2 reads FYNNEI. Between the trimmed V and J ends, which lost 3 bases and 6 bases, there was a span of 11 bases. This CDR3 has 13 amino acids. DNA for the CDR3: TGTGCCAGCAGTGAGGTAGGAGACGATGGCTACACCTTC. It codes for CASSEVGDDGYTF.

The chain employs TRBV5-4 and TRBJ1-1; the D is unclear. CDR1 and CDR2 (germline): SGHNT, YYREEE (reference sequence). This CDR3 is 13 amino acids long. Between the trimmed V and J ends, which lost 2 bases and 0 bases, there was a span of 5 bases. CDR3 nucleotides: TGTGCCAGCAGCTTCTTAATGAACACTGAAGCTTTCTTT. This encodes CASSFLMNTEAFF.

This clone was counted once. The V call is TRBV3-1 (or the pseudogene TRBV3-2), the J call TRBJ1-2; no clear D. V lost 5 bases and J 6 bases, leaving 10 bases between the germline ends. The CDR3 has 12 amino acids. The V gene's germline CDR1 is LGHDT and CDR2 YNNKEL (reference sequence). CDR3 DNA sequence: TGTGCCAGCAGCAAGGTTGAGAATGGCTACACCTTC. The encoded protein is CASSKVENGYTF.

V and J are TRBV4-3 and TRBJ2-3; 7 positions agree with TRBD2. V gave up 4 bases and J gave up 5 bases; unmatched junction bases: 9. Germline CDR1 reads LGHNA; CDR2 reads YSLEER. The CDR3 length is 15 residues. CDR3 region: CASSPKELAQDTQYF. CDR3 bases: TGCGCCAGCAGCCCCAAAGAACTAGCGCAAGATACGCAGTATTTT.

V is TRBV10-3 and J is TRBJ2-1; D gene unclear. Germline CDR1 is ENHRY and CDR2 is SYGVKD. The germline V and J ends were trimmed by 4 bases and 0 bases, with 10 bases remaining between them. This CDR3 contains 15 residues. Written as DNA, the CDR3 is TGTGCCATCAGTGCACTAAGGGACTCCTACAATGAGCAGTTCTTC. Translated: CAISALRDSYNEQFF.

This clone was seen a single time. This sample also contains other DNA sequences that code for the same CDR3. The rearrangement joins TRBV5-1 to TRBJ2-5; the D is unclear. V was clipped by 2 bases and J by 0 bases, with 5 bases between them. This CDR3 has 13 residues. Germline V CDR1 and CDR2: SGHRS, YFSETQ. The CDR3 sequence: CASSFSYQETQYF. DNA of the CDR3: TGCGCCAGCAGCTTTTCGTACCAAGAGACCCAGTACTTC.

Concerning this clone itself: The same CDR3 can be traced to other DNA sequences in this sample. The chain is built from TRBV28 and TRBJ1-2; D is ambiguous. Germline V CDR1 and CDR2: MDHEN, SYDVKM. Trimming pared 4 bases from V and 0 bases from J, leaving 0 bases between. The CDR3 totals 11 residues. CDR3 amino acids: CASSSNYGYTF. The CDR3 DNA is TGTGCCAGCAGTTCTAACTATGGCTACACCTTC.

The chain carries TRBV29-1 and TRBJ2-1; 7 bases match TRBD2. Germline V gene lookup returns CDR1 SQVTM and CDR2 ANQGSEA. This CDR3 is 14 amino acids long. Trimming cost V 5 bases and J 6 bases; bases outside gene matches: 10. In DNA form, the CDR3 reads TGCAGCGTTAACTACGGGAGGCACTCCAATGAGCAGTTCTTC. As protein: CSVNYGRHSNEQFF.

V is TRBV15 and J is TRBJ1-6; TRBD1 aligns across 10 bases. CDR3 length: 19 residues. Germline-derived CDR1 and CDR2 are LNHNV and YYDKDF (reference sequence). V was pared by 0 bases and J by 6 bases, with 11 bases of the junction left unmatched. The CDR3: CATSRDPMTGGSFNSPLHF. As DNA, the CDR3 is TGTGCCACCAGCAGAGATCCGATGACAGGGGGCTCGTTTAATTCACCCCTCCACTTT. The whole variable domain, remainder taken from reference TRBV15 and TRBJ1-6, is DAMVIQNPRYQVTQFGKPVTLSCSQTLNHNVMYWYQQKSSQAPKLLFHYYDKDFNNEADTPDNFQSRRPNTSFCFLDIRSPGLGDTAMYLCATSRDPMTGGSFNSPLHFGNGTRLTVT.

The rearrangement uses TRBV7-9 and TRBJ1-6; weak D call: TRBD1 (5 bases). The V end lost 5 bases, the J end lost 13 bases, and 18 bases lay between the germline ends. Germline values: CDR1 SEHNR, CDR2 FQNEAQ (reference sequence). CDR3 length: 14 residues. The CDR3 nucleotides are TGTGCCAGCAGCCCAGGGACTGGCCGTATTCCCCTCCACTTT. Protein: CASSPGTGRIPLHF.

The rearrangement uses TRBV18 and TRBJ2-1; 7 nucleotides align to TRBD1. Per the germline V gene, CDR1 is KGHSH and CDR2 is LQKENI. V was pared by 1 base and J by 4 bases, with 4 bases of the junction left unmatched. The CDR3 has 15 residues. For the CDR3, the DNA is TGTGCCAGCTCACCACGAGGGGGCTTTTACAATGAGCAGTTCTTC. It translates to CASSPRGGFYNEQFF.